Sequencing of this T cell receptor beta chain was carried out in a study of T cell changes during pregnancy in multiple sclerosis. Generated by immunoSEQ multiplex PCR, the TCRdb table keeps only in-frame clones and is missing some. The sample lists tens of thousands of clones; around 94% were seen once. The ends were cut back, 2 bases at V and 4 bases at J, with 8 bases in the middle. Per germline, CDR1 KGHSH and CDR2 LQKENI. CDR3 size: 14 residues. Sequenced material: CD4+ T cells from peripheral blood mononuclear cells, taken before pregnancy. This receptor was identified in a female donor with multiple sclerosis, enrolled in a pregnancy study. The rearrangement links TRBV18 to TRBJ1-4; D is uncertain. DNA for the CDR3: TGTGCCAGCTCACCAGGAGGCGGTAATGAAAAACTGTTTTTT. This encodes CASSPGGGNEKLFF.